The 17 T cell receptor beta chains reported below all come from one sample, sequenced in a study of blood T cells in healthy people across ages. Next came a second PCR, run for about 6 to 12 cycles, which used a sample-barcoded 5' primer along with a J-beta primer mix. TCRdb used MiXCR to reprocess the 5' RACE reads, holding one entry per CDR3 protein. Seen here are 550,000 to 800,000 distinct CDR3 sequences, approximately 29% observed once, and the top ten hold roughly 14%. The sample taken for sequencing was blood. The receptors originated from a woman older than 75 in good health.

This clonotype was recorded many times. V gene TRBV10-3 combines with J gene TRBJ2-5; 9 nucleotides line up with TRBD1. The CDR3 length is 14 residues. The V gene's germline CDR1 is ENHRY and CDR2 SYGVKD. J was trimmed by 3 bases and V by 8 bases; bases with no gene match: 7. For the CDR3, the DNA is TGTGCCATCGGCAGCGGACAGGGGAAAGAGACCCAGTACTTC. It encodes CAIGSGQGKETQYF.

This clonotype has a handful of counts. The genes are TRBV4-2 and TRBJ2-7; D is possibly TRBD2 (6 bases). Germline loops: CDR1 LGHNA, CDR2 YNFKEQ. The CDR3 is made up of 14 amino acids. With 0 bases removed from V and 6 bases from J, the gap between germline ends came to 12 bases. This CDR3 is CASSQEGGFGEQYF. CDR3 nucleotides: TGTGCCAGCAGCCAAGAGGGGGGTTTCGGCGAGCAGTACTTC.

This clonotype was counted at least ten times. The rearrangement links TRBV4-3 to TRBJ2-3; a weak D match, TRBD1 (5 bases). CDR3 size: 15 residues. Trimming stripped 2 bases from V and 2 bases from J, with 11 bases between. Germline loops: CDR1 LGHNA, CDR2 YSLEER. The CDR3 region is CASSQRGRDTDTQYF. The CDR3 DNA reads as TGCGCCAGCAGCCAAAGGGGCAGGGACACAGATACGCAGTATTTT.

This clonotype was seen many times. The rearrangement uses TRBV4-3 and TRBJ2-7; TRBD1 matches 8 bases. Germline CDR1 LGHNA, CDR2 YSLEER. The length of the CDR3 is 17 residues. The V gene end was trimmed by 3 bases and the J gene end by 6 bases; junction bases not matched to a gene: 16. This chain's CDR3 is CASSHDPPGQVRSEQYF. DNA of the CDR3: TGCGCCAGCAGCCACGACCCCCCGGGACAGGTACGATCCGAGCAGTACTTC.

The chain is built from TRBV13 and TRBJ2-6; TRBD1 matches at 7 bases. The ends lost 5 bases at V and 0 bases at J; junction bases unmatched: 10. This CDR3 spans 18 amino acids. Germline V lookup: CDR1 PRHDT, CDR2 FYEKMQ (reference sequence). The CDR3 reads CASSRPTGATSGANVLTF. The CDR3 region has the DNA TGTGCCAGCAGCCGGCCCACAGGGGCGACCTCTGGGGCCAACGTCCTGACTTTC. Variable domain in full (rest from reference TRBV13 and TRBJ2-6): AAGVIQSPRHLIKEKRETATLKCYPIPRHDTVYWYQQGPGQDPQFLISFYEKMQSDKGSIPDRFSAQQFSDYHSELNMSSLELGDSALYFCASSRPTGATSGANVLTFGAGSRLTVL.

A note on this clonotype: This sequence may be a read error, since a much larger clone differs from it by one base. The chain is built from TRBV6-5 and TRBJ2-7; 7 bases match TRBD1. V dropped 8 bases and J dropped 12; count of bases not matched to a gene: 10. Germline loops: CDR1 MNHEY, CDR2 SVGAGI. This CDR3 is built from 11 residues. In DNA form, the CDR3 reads TGTGCCAGCTGGACCGGGACAGTGAGGTACTTC. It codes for CASWTGTVRYF.

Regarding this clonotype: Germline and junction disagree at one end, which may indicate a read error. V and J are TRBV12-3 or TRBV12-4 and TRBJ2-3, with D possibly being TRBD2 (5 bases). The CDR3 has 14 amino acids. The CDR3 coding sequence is TGTGCCAGCAGTCCCGGAGGTATCCCAGATGCGCAGTATTTT. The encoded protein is CASSPGGIPDAQYF.

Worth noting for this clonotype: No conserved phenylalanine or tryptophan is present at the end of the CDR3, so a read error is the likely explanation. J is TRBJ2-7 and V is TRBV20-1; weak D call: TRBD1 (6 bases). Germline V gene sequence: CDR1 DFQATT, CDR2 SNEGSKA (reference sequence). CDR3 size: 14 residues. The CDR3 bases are TGCAGCGCTAGAGTCGAACAGGGTTCCTACGAGCAGTACCTC. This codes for CSARVEQGSYEQYL.

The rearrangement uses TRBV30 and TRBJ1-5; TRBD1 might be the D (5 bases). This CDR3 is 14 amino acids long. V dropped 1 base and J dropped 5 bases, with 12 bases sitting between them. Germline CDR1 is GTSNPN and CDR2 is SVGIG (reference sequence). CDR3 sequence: CAWSGGGGDQPQHF. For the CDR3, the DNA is TGTGCCTGGAGTGGAGGAGGAGGGGATCAGCCCCAGCATTTT.

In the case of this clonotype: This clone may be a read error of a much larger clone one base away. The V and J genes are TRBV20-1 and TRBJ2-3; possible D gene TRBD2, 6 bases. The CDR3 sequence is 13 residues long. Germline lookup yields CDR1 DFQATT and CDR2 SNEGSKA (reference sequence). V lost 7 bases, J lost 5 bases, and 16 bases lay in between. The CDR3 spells CSVPLEGGDTQYF. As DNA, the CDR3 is TGCAGTGTCCCGTTGGAGGGCGGAGATACGCAGTATTTT.

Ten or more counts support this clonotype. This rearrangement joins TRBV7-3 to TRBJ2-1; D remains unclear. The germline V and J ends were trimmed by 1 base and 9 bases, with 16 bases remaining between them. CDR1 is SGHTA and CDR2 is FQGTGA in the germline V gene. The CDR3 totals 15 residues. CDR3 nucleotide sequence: TGTGCCAGCAGCTTAATGTTTGGTCCCGGCGGTGAGCAGTTCTTC. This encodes CASSLMFGPGGEQFF.

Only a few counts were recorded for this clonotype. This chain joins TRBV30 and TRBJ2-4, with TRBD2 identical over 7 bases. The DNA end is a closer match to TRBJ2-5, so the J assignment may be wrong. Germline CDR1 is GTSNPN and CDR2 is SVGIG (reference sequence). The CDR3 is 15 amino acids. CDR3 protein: CAWSRGDRGGETQYF. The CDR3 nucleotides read TGTGCCTGGAGTAGGGGCGATCGGGGAGGGGAGACCCAGTACTTC.

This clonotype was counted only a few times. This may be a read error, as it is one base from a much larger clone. The chain's CDR3 is CASSLGLRYNEQYF. CDR3 coding DNA: TGTGCCAGCAGCTTGGGGCTGAGATACAATGAGCAGTACTTC. The chain has TRBV5-5 and TRBJ2-7, with D hard to call. Per the germline V gene, CDR1 is SGHKS and CDR2 is YYEKEE (reference sequence). CDR3 size: 14 residues. Trimming took off 0 bases at V and 7 bases at J, with 14 bases between the two ends.

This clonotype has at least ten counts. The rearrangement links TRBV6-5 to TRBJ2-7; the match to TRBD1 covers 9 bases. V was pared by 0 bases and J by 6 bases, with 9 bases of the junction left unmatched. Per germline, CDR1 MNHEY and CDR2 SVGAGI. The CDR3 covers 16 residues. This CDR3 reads CASSYSNSGQGFEQYF. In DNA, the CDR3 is TGTGCCAGCAGTTACTCGAACTCGGGACAGGGTTTCGAGCAGTACTTC.

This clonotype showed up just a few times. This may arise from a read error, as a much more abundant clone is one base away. The CDR3 coding sequence is TGTGCCAGCAGCCAGCCACTAGCGGTGGGGGAGACCCAGTACTTC. Translation gives CASSQPLAVGETQYF. V gene TRBV7-8 combines with J gene TRBJ2-5; 8 bases line up with TRBD2. This CDR3 spans 15 amino acids. Germline CDR1 reads SGHVS; CDR2 reads FQNEAQ. With V trimmed by 5 bases and J by 5 bases, 10 bases remained unmatched.

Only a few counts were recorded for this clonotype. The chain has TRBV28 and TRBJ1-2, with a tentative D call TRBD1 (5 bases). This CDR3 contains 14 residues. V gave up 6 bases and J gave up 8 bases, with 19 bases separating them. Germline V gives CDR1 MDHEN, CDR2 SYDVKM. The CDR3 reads CASSRRDGVRGYTF. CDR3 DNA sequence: TGTGCCAGCAGCCGTCGGGACGGGGTTCGGGGCTACACCTTC.

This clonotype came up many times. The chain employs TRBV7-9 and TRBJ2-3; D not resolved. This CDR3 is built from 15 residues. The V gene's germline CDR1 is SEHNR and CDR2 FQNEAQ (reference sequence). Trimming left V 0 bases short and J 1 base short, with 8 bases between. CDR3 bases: TGTGCCAGCAGCTTAGCGGTTGGCCGCACAGATACGCAGTATTTT. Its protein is CASSLAVGRTDTQYF.